What follows are 7 T cell receptor beta chains derived from one specimen sequenced in a study of human T cells and chemical hapten exposure. Unfractionated whole blood yielded total RNA. The library put unique molecular identifiers onto individual cDNA molecules. Using its own MiXCR run on the reads, TCRdb lists one record per CDR3 protein. The sample lists roughly 120,000 distinct CDR3 sequences, over 6.5% seen once, with approximately 1.4% in the top ten. Input material: whole blood. The receptors were gathered from a human donor in good health. Some clones in this sample may be carry-over from other donors' samples.

The rearrangement links TRBV20-1 to TRBJ2-7; 7 bases are a match to TRBD2. V lost 1 base to trimming and J lost 3 bases; unmatched junction nucleotides: 0. The CDR3 consists of 12 residues. Per germline, CDR1 DFQATT and CDR2 SNEGSKA (reference sequence). The CDR3 DNA reads as TGCAGTGCTAGAGGGACTAGCTACGAGCAGTACTTC. Amino acids: CSARGTSYEQYF.

This clonotype showed up many times. The chain combines TRBV20-1 with TRBJ1-2, with a possible D match to TRBD1 (5 bases). Per germline, CDR1 DFQATT and CDR2 SNEGSKA (reference sequence). The CDR3 contains 15 residues. Deletions cut 3 bases from V and 0 bases from J, with 14 bases between. The CDR3 spells CSARGWGLSNYGYTF. The CDR3 DNA follows: TGCAGTGCTAGGGGGTGGGGACTTTCTAACTATGGCTACACCTTC.

This clonotype showed up many times. This chain uses TRBV12-5 with TRBJ2-1; D is unclear. The V and J ends lost 6 bases and 5 bases respectively, with 14 bases between them. Per germline, CDR1 LGHNT and CDR2 FRNRAP. CDR3 length: 14 amino acids. The CDR3 region has the DNA TGTGCTAGTGGGGGTAGGCAGCGAGACAATGAGCAGTTCTTC. It yields the protein CASGGRQRDNEQFF.

This clonotype was observed once. The chain uses TRBV2 and TRBJ2-7, with 7 bases aligning to TRBD2. The CDR3 is made up of 17 amino acids. Germline CDR1 is SNHLY and CDR2 is FYNNEI. J lost 4 bases, V lost 4 bases, and 16 bases had no gene match. Written as DNA, the CDR3 is TGTGCCAGCAGTGGTAACCTAGCGGCTGGGGGATTTTACGAGCAGTACTTC. It encodes CASSGNLAAGGFYEQYF. Using reference TRBV2 and TRBJ2-7 for the parts outside the CDR3, the full variable domain is EPEVTQTPSHQVTQMGQEVILRCVPISNHLYFYWYRQILGQKVEFLVSFYNNEISEKSEIFDDQFSVERPDGSNFTLKIRSTKLEDSAMYFCASSGNLAAGGFYEQYFGPGTRLTVT.

In its sample, this clonotype was seen many times. The rearrangement joins TRBV5-1 to TRBJ1-6; no definite D call. CDR1 and CDR2 (germline): SGHRS, YFSETQ. V gave up 0 bases and J gave up 7 bases, with 17 bases separating them. This CDR3 spans 17 amino acids. The CDR3 nucleotides are TGCGCCAGCAGCTTGGAGGTCCAACGCGGGAGGAATTCACCCCTCCACTTT. This translates into CASSLEVQRGRNSPLHF.

The chain recombines TRBV14 with TRBJ2-1; D unresolved. Germline loops: CDR1 SGHDN, CDR2 FVKESK. Trimming removed 2 bases at V and 0 bases at J, with 8 bases between. This CDR3 comprises 15 residues. CDR3 DNA sequence: TGTGCCAGCAGCCAATCTAGAGCCTCCTACAATGAGCAGTTCTTC. Translating gives CASSQSRASYNEQFF.

This clonotype was observed a handful of times. The chain employs TRBV2 and TRBJ2-4; 8 bases agree with TRBD1. Germline CDR1 is SNHLY and CDR2 is FYNNEI. Germline trimming cut 0 bases from V and 3 bases from J; bases unmatched to any gene: 7. The CDR3 loop spans 17 amino acids. CDR3 sequence: CASSEALQGAGKNIQYF. Here the CDR3 DNA reads TGTGCCAGCAGTGAAGCGCTTCAGGGGGCTGGCAAAAACATTCAGTACTTC.